The entry below describes one TCR beta chain. What it binds is unknown. Unmatched junction bases numbered 4, after V lost 3 bases and J lost 7 bases. The CDR3 is 14 residues long. Germline CDR1 is SGHAT and CDR2 is FQNNGV. The data stem from a study of identical twins. Study-wide points: Zero-insertion analyses were open to partial confounding by invariant MAIT and iNKT cells.

TCRdb re-derived calls from the 5' RACE reads in MiXCR, one entry per CDR3 protein. The sample has some 500,000 distinct CDR3 sequences, roughly 9.9% seen once. These data were also reused for a study on yellow fever vaccine responses in identical twins.

What was sequenced was PBMCs. This chain joins TRBV11-2 and TRBJ2-1, with 9 nucleotides matching TRBD2. The receptor was derived from a woman aged 18-29 years in good health. As DNA, the CDR3 is TGTGCCAGCAGCTTCGTTCTAGCGGGAAATGAGCAGTTCTTC. The encoded protein is CASSFVLAGNEQFF.